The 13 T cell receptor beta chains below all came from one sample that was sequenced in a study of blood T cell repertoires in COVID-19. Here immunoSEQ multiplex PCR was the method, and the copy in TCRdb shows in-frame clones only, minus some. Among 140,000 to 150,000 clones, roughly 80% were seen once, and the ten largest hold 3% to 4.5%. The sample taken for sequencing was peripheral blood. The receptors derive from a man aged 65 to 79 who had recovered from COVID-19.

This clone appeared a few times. CDR3: CASNDRGQSDTQYF. CDR3 DNA: TGTGCCAGTAACGACAGGGGGCAGTCAGATACGCAGTATTTT. The chain uses TRBV19 and TRBJ2-3; TRBD1 aligns across 10 bases. The CDR3 is made up of 14 amino acids. V lost 7 bases, J lost 4 bases, and 5 bases stayed unmatched. The germline V gene has CDR1 LNHDA and CDR2 SQIVND (reference sequence).

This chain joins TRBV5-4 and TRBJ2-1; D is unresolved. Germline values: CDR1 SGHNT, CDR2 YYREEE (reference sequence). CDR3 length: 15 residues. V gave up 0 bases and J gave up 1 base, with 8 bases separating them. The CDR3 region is CASSLVAGSYNEQFF. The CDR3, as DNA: TGTGCCAGCAGCTTGGTGGCAGGTTCCTACAATGAGCAGTTCTTC. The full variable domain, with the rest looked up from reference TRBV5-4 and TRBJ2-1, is ETGVTQSPTHLIKTRGQQVTLRCSSQSGHNTVSWYQQALGQGPQFIFQYYREEENGRGNFPPRFSGLQFPNYSSELNVNALELDDSALYLCASSLVAGSYNEQFFGPGTRLTVL.

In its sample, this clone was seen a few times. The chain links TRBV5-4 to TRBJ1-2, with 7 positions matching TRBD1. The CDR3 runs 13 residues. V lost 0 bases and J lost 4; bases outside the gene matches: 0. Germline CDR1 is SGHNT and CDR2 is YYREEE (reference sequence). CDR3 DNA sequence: TGTGCCAGCAGCTTGGCAGGGGGCTATGGCTACACCTTC. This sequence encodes CASSLAGGYGYTF.

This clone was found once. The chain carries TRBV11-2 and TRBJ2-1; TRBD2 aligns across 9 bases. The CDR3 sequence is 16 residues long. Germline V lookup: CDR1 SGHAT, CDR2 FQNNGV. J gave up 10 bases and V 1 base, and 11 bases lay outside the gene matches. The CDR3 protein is CASSLGSVAGAGEQFF. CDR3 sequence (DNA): TGTGCCAGCAGCTTAGGTTCGGTAGCGGGAGCAGGAGAGCAGTTCTTC.

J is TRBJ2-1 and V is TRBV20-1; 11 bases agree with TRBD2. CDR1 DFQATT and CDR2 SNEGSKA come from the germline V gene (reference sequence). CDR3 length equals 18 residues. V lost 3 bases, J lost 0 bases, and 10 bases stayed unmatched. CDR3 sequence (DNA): TGCAGTGCTAGTTTGGGACTAGCGGCCTCGAGCTCCTACAATGAGCAGTTCTTC. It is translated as CSASLGLAASSSYNEQFF.

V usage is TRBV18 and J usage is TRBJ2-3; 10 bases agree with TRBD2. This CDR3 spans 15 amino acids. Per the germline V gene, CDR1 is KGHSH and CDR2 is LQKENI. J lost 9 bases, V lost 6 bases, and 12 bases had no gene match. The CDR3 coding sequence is TGTGCCAGCTCTCCGTCGCAAGCGGGAGGGAAGACGCAGTATTTT. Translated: CASSPSQAGGKTQYF.

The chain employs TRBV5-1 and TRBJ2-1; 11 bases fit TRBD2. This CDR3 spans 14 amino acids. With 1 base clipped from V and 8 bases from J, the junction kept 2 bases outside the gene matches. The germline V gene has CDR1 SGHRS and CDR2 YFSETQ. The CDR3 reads CASSLTSGSHEQFF. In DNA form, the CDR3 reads TGCGCCAGCAGCTTGACTAGCGGGAGCCATGAGCAGTTCTTC. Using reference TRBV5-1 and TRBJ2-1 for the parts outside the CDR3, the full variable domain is KAGVTQTPRYLIKTRGQQVTLSCSPISGHRSVSWYQQTPGQGLQFLFEYFSETQRNKGNFPGRFSGRQFSNSRSEMNVSTLELGDSALYLCASSLTSGSHEQFFGPGTRLTVL.

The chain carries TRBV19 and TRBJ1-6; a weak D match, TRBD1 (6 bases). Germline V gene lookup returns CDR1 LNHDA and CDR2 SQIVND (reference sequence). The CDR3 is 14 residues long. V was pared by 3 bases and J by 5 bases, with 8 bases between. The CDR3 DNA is TGTGCCAGTAGTATTTACAGGGATAATTCACCCCTCCACTTT. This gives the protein CASSIYRDNSPLHF.

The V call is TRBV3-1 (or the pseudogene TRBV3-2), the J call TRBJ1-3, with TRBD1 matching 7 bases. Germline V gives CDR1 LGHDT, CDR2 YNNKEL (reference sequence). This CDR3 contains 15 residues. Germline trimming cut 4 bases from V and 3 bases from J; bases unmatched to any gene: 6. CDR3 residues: CASSPTGSGGNTIYF. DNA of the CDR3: TGTGCCAGCAGCCCGACAGGGTCTGGTGGAAACACCATATATTTT.

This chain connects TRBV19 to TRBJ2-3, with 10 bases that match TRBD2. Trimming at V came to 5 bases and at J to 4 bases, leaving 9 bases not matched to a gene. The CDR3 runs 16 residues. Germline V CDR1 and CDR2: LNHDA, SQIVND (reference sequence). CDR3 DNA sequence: TGTGCCAGTAGTTACGGGACTAGCGTTTCCCCAGATACGCAGTATTTT. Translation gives CASSYGTSVSPDTQYF.

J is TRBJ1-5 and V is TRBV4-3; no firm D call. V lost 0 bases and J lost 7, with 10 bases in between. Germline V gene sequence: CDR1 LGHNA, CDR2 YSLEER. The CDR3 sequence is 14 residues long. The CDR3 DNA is TGCGCCAGCAGCCAAGATTTAGGAGCACAGCCCCAGCATTTT. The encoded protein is CASSQDLGAQPQHF.

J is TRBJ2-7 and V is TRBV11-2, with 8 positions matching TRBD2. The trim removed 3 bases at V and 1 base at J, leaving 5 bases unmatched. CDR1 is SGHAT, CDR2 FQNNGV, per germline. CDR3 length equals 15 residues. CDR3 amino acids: CASSFVGGVSYEQYF. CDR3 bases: TGTGCCAGCAGCTTTGTCGGGGGGGTATCCTACGAGCAGTACTTC.

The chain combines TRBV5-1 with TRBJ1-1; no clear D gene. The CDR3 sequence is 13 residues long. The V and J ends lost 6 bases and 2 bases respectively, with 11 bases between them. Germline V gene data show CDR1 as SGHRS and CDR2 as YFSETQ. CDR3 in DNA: TGCGCCAGCACCACCGGGGATAACACTGAAGCTTTCTTT. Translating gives CASTTGDNTEAFF.